Here is one T cell receptor (beta chain) with its context. The antigen remains undetermined. The source of the sample is a study of CXCR3-negative and CXCR3-positive naive CD8 T cells. CD45RO-CCR7+CD27+CD95- was the phenotype of naive CD8+ T cells. General study findings and limits: TRB CDR3 properties served as the basis for inferring TCR strength, and surface CD5 was comparable between naive subsets. When CXCR3-positive naive cells were set against CXCR3-negative naive cells, the former had more hydrophobic TRB CDR3s. Memory cells diverged, while naive CXCR3-positive and CXCR3-negative cells had similar TRBV-TRBJ usage. Relative to memory CD8+ cells, whose diversity was much lower, both naive subsets had comparably high diversity.

UMI-labeled 5' RACE TRB cDNA libraries were prepared from the cells. TCRdb reprocessed the 5' RACE reads and stores each CDR3 protein as one record, lacking DNA. The sample includes about 89,000 distinct CDR3 sequences. The CDR3 runs to 14 residues. Per germline, CDR1 MNHNY and CDR2 SVGAGI (reference sequence). The gene calls are TRBV6-6 and TRBJ1-5. The sample was naive CXCR3+ CD8+ T cells from blood. Subset: CD45RO-CCR7+CD27+CD95- naive CD8+ T cells expressing CXCR3 (TNR3+). The origin of this receptor is a human donor in good health. Some clones in this sample may be carry-over from other donors' samples. Here the CDR3 reads CASSYPGVAQPQHF.